This T cell receptor beta chain was identified during a study of T cell responses to AZD1222 COVID-19 vaccine (dated by TCRdb to about 2021). Study-level background: A total of just over 230 trial participants underwent TCR sequencing, of whom 207 received two doses of AZD1222 and about 25 received two doses of the MenACWY control vaccine. Trial participants were enrolled by age into subgroups of 18-55, 56-69 and 70-plus years, and around 150, 28 and 57 TCR-sequenced participants, respectively, were included in these subgroups.

Broader findings and caveats from the paper: A significant rise in spike-specific TCR breadth and depth was observed after two AZD1222 doses relative to day 0 and relative to MenACWY recipients. The 56-69-year group was small, and its depth increase did not reach significance, likely because of low power. CD4 TCRs associated with the vaccine covered the entire spike protein, and the dominant responses were in regions 160-218 and 743-854. Conclusions about previously exposed vaccinees were limited because only six AZD1222 recipients were SARS-CoV-2 seropositive at baseline. Because no day 14 peak-response samples were available, repertoires were characterized only after the peak T cell response. Nearly half of unique spike-specific TCRs reportedly recognized epitopes outside regions mutated in the B.1.351 and B.1.1.7 variants. Most participants were white British and females outnumbered males, and the authors suggested that clonal diversity may have been underestimated.

The CDR3 regions of human TCRbeta chains were analyzed by immunosequencing. On the authors' methods: TCRs in the repertoires were matched against a reference library of SARS-CoV-2-specific TCRs that had been generated with the MIRA antigen-specificity platform. Breadth meant the fraction of unique TCRs that were SARS-CoV-2-associated, whereas depth meant the fraction of total T cells that were SARS-CoV-2-associated. Each spike-specific TCR was assigned to its reactive spike region and to a CD4 or CD8 class using the MIRA data. Log10-transformed breadth and depth values were compared by one-way ANOVA with Sidak's multiple comparisons tests. TCRdb retrieved this table from immuneACCESS and kept in-frame rearrangements only. Not all clones are present; in checked studies, unresolved V genes account for under half, and no reason is known for the remainder. V and J calls plus clone size are reproduced from that table; the DNA served to infer D and trimming. For this sample there are about 160,000 clones; under 95% appear just once. The top ten clones comprise 2.5% to 3.5% of the sample.

A remark on this clone: Its antigen is unknown. The sample holds no much larger clone one base away, and base qualities are not on file.

The sample's time point label is to be understood as: about 28 days (+/-7) after the second vaccine dose. AZD1222 recipients given second doses at about 4 weeks or at about 12 weeks were pooled, since spike-specific TCR depth and breadth were not found to differ between the two schedules. Samples from vaccinated people were obtained from the UK trials COV001 and COV002, which included a single-blind randomized controlled phase 2/3 trial of AZD1222 (ChAdOx1 nCoV-19) in healthy adults. For TCRbeta chain sequencing, PBMC samples from trial participants were taken at day 0 and at day 28 after the second dose. Its CDR3 holds 15 amino acids, cysteine through phenylalanine. The kept DNA is CDR3 alone, 45 bases in frame from the first base. The germline V gene encodes CDR1 MNHEY and CDR2 SVGAGI. V was cut back by 6 bases and J by 0 bases, leaving a gap of 13 bases between them.

Material: peripheral blood, obtained 28 days after the second AZD1222 dose. This clonotype was sampled from an adult who received the AZD1222 COVID-19 vaccine. The rearranged segments are TRBV6-5 and TRBJ2-3; the D gene is not confidently resolved. In nucleotide form, the sequence is TGTGCCAGCAGGCCCCTAGACTCTAGCACAGATACGCAGTATTTT. Its product reads: CASRPLDSSTDTQYF.